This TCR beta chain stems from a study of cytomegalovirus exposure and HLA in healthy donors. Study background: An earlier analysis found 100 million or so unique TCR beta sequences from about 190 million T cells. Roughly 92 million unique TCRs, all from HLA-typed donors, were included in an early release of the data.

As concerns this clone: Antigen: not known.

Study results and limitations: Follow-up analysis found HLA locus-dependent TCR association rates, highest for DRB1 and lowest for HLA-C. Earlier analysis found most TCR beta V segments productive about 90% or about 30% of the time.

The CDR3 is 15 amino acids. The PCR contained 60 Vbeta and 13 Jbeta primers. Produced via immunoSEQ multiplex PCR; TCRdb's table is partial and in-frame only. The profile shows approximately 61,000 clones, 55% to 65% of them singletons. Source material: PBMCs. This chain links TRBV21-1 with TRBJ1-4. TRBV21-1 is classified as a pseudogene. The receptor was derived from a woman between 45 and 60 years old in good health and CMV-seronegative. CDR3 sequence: CASSKGTGTNEKLFF. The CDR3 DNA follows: TGTGCCAGCAGCAAAGGTACCGGGACTAATGAAAAACTGTTTTTT.